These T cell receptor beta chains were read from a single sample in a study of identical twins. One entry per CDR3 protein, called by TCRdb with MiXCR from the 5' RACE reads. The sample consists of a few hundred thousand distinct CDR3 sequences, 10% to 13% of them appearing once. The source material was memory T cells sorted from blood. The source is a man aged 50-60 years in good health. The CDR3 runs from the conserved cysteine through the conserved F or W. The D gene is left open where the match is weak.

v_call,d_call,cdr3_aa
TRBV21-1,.,CATGVGPYTPDTQYF
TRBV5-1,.,CASSLGDSVYNEQFF
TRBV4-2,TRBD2,CASSLTRGGGEQFF
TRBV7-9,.,CASSLAGTGPGYEQFF
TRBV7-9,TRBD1,CASSLDRGTYEQYF
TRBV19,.,CASSMVAADTQYF
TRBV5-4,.,CASSLGNEQYF
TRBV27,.,CASSGQSFSSYEQYF
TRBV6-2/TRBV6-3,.,CASSALFGRPYGYTF
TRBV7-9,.,CASIPLGRRSGELFF
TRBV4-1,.,CASSQHGPGGNEKLFF
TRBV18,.,CASSPKHRSNEQFF
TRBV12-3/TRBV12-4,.,CASSPDRRLNYGYTF
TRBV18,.,CASSGNTNYGYTF
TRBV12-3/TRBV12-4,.,CASSSEKTRFSTDTQYF
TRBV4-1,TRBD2,CASSHPGGQETQYF
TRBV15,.,CATSFATNEKLFF
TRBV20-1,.,CSARRSGRGNQPQHF
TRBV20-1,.,CSARPGGQFHNEQFF
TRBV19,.,CASKRGLNTEAFF
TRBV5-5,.,CASRPDFRESNSPLHF
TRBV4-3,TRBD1,CASSQDRRTGVYNEQFF
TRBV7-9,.,CASSLGFPGPSTDTQYF
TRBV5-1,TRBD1,CASSLGDSGYGYTF
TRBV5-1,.,CASSEGHRDNEQFF
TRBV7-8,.,CASSLVLARRDTQYF
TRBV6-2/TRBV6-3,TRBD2,CASSYPTSGGYEQYF
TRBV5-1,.,CASSLEGNSGNTIYF
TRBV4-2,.,CASSLTDSANTGELFF
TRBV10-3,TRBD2,CAISESRGASGSYNEQFF
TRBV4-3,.,CASSRILEETQYF
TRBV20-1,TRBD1,CSASRGRSDGYTF
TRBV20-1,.,CSASIGGARVGYTF
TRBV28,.,CASSLALRGGTQYF
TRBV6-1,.,CASSEAWGPHATNEKLFF
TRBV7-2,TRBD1,CASSWTGRNTGELFF
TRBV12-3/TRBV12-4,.,CASSLGDQPYEQYF
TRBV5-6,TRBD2,CASSLGSGGGIGQFF
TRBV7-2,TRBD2,CASSPSGEQETQYF
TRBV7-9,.,CASSLGGTSYEQYF
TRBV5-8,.,CASSRARLSSGANVLTF
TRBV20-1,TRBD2,CSARDWTGGTSGSMDTQYF
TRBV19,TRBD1,CASSIGRDRSFNTQYF
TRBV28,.,CASKPGTTGGNSNQPQHF
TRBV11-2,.,CASSLSGAGELFF
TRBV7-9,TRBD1,CASSTPGQGPYEQYF
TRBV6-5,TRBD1,CASSYSQGAAGELFF
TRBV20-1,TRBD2,CSAPIAGANYEQYF
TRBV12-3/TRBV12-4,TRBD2,CASNLSGPRQEAQYF
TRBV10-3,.,CAISESAGSEGTEAFF
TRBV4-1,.,CASSRQPGTYEQYF
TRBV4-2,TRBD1,CASSQDNRGHDEQYF
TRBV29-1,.,CSVEFRGRDYEQYF
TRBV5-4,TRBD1,CASSRDRDRGGYTF
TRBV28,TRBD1,CASRGQGSYNEQFF
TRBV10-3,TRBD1,CAISPGTGSHYGYTF
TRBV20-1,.,CSAREPGSNQPQHF
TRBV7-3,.,CASSHSSNTGELFF
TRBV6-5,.,CASSYSLFDQPQHF